What follows are 24 T cell receptor beta chains derived from one specimen sequenced in a study of neurological immune-mediated disorders. Each CDR3 protein is one row after TCRdb ran MiXCR on the 5' RACE reads. The sample includes under 60,000 distinct CDR3 sequences, under 13% of them seen just once. Sequencing was done on a sample of PBMCs. The receptors were sampled from a woman aged 40 to 50 with HTLV-1-associated myelopathy (HAM/TSP).

This clonotype showed up many times. This chain links TRBV4-2 with TRBJ1-5; no clear D. The V gene's germline CDR1 is LGHNA and CDR2 YNFKEQ. Trimming left V 0 bases short and J 0 bases short, with 9 bases between. The CDR3 has 16 amino acids. In DNA, the CDR3 is TGTGCCAGCAGCCAAGATTGGAGAAATAGCAATCAGCCCCAGCATTTT. Encoded protein: CASSQDWRNSNQPQHF.

This clonotype was counted ten times or more. V is TRBV5-6 and J is TRBJ1-2; D remains unclear. CDR3 length: 17 residues. V gave up 1 base and J gave up 0 bases, with 16 bases separating them. From germline, CDR1 is SGHDT and CDR2 YYEEEE. For the CDR3, the DNA is TGTGCCAGCAGCTTGTTTTTTTACGGTTCTTCTAACTATGGCTACACCTTC. Protein sequence: CASSLFFYGSSNYGYTF.

The rearrangement uses TRBV4-2 and TRBJ2-1; the D gene is possibly TRBD2 (5 bases). Trimming removed 0 bases at V and 1 base at J, with 10 bases between. Germline V gene data show CDR1 as LGHNA and CDR2 as YNFKEQ. This CDR3 contains 16 residues. CDR3 sequence reads: CASSQDSARSYNEQFF. In DNA form, the CDR3 reads TGTGCCAGCAGCCAAGATAGCGCGCGATCCTACAATGAGCAGTTCTTC.

This clonotype was counted ten times or more. The gene calls are TRBV20-1 and TRBJ1-5, with a weak D call TRBD1 (5 bases). The CDR3 consists of 13 residues. Germline V CDR1 and CDR2: DFQATT, SNEGSKA (reference sequence). With 0 bases removed from V and 5 bases from J, the gap between germline ends came to 8 bases. The CDR3 loop reads CSARETEDQPQHF. The CDR3, as DNA: TGCAGTGCTAGAGAGACAGAGGATCAGCCCCAGCATTTT.

This clonotype was seen many times. V is TRBV20-1 and J is TRBJ2-3; maybe TRBD2 (5 bases). Trimming left V 1 base short and J 0 bases short, with 8 bases between. CDR1 is DFQATT and CDR2 is SNEGSKA in the germline V gene (reference sequence). This CDR3 is built from 14 residues. The CDR3 loop is CSARGLLSTDTQYF. CDR3 nucleotide sequence: TGCAGTGCTAGAGGACTACTTAGCACAGATACGCAGTATTTT.

This clonotype was found many times. The V gene is TRBV12-3 or TRBV12-4, the J gene TRBJ2-3; 7 bases align to TRBD2. The CDR3 sequence is 15 residues long. V shed 3 bases, J shed 2 bases, and the junction held 5 bases outside the gene matches. Here the CDR3 reads CASSFWDYNTDTQYF. The CDR3 coding sequence is TGTGCCAGCAGTTTTTGGGACTATAACACAGATACGCAGTATTTT.

This clonotype has ten or more counts. CDR3 bases: TGTGCCAGCAGTGAAAAAGTACAGCCTGGAAACACCATATATTTT. It translates to CASSEKVQPGNTIYF. The chain recombines TRBV6-1 with TRBJ1-3, with D unresolved. CDR1 and CDR2 from the germline V gene are MNHNS and SASEGT. The CDR3 contains 15 residues. Trimming removed 2 bases from V and 2 bases from J, with 10 bases in between.

There are many counts of this clonotype. V and J are TRBV30 and TRBJ1-1; TRBD1 is a possible D gene (6 bases). In germline, CDR1 is GTSNPN, CDR2 SVGIG (reference sequence). The V end lost 3 bases, the J end lost 3 bases, and 11 bases lay between the germline ends. The CDR3 totals 13 residues. Here the CDR3 reads CAWSAAGDTEAFF. For the CDR3, the DNA is TGTGCCTGGAGCGCAGCAGGGGACACTGAAGCTTTCTTT.

The sample holds many counts of this clonotype. V is TRBV6-6 and J is TRBJ1-6; D is undetermined. The germline V gene encodes CDR1 MNHNY and CDR2 SVGAGI (reference sequence). V shed 0 bases and J shed 8 bases, with 14 bases lying between them. This CDR3 has 16 amino acids. CDR3 sequence reads: CASSYSIGSPDSPLHF. CDR3 in DNA: TGTGCCAGCAGTTACTCGATCGGATCCCCGGATTCACCCCTCCACTTT.

The table lists this clonotype with many counts. This chain connects TRBV5-1 to TRBJ2-1, with 15 bases that match TRBD2. The germline CDR1 and CDR2 sequences are SGHRS and YFSETQ. This CDR3 is 15 amino acids long. The junction had 4 bases not matched to a gene; V was cut back by 4 bases and J by 8 bases. Here the CDR3 DNA reads TGCGCCAGCAGCAGGACTAGCGGGGGGGCTGATGAGCAGTTCTTC. Its protein product is CASSRTSGGADEQFF.

At least ten counts were recorded for this clonotype. The gene calls are TRBV5-1 and TRBJ2-3, with TRBD2 matching 10 bases. The CDR3 has 14 residues. The junction had 3 bases not matched to a gene; V was cut back by 2 bases and J by 6 bases. Per the germline V gene, CDR1 is SGHRS and CDR2 is YFSETQ. The CDR3 bases are TGCGCCAGCAGCTTCGGGACTAGCGCGGATACGCAGTATTTT. Its translation is CASSFGTSADTQYF.

In this sample, this clonotype turned up many times. V is TRBV27 and J is TRBJ1-1; D is unclear. V was pared by 2 bases and J by 0 bases, with 7 bases between. Germline assignment: CDR1 MNHEY and CDR2 SMNVEV (reference sequence). The CDR3 is 14 residues long. CDR3 region: CASSLGVMNTEAFF. The CDR3 bases are TGTGCCAGCAGTTTAGGGGTAATGAACACTGAAGCTTTCTTT.

In this sample, this clonotype turned up many times. The gene calls are TRBV14 and TRBJ2-7; possible D gene TRBD2, 5 bases. V was clipped by 0 bases and J by 0 bases, with 12 bases between them. The germline CDR1 and CDR2 sequences are SGHDN and FVKESK. The CDR3 consists of 16 residues. CDR3 region: CASSQDGLRSSYEQYF. For the CDR3, the DNA is TGTGCCAGCAGCCAAGACGGACTTAGGAGCTCCTACGAGCAGTACTTC.

J is TRBJ1-1 and V is TRBV4-3, with D possibly being TRBD1 (5 bases). This CDR3 has 14 amino acids. Germline assignment: CDR1 LGHNA and CDR2 YSLEER. The V gene lost 3 bases and the J gene lost 4 bases, with 12 bases spanning the gap. The CDR3: CASSQSSGATEAFF. The CDR3 DNA reads TGCGCCAGCAGCCAGAGCTCCGGGGCCACTGAAGCTTTCTTT.

This clonotype was found a few times. V gene TRBV18 combines with J gene TRBJ2-1, with 9 bases lining up with TRBD2. Trimming cost V 6 bases and J 0 bases; bases outside gene matches: 15. Germline V gives CDR1 KGHSH, CDR2 LQKENI. This CDR3 contains 19 residues. The CDR3 here is CASSQNQAGGPSSYNEQFF. In DNA form, the CDR3 reads TGTGCCAGCTCCCAAAATCAAGCGGGGGGCCCTAGCTCCTACAATGAGCAGTTCTTC.

This clonotype appeared many times. The chain is built from TRBV3-1 and TRBJ2-7; D is unclear. The CDR3 is 15 amino acids. V dropped 0 bases and J dropped 6 bases, with 15 bases sitting between them. Germline V gives CDR1 LGHDT, CDR2 YNNKEL (reference sequence). CDR3 bases: TGTGCCAGCAGCCAAGATTCTGCTAGTGGAGCCGAGCAGTACTTC. Encoded protein: CASSQDSASGAEQYF.

Remarks on this clonotype: Just one base apart from a much larger clone, this may be a read error. In DNA, the CDR3 is TGTGCCAGCAAGTCTGCTGGCGGTAATTACGAGCAGTACTTC. The encoded protein is CASKSAGGNYEQYF. This sequence joins TRBV6-2 or TRBV6-3 and TRBJ2-7; D gene unclear. Looked up from germline, CDR1 is MNHEY and CDR2 is SVGEGT. The CDR3 has 14 amino acids. V lost 7 bases and J lost 4, with 17 bases in between.

At least ten counts were recorded for this clonotype. The V call is TRBV20-1, the J call TRBJ2-1; no definite D call. CDR3 length: 14 residues. The ends were cut back, 3 bases at V and 12 bases at J, with 21 bases in the middle. The germline CDR1 and CDR2 sequences are DFQATT and SNEGSKA (reference sequence). Here the CDR3 DNA reads TGCAGTGCTAGGACAATGATGTTACAATGGGGGCAGTTCTTC. Amino acids: CSARTMMLQWGQFF.

With respect to this clonotype: A read error may explain this, as a much larger clone is one base away. V gene TRBV11-2 combines with J gene TRBJ2-3; 7 bases align to TRBD1. This CDR3 contains 15 residues. Trimming cost V 6 bases and J 2 bases; bases outside gene matches: 8. CDR1 SGHAT and CDR2 FQNNGV come from the germline V gene. CDR3 loop: CASREGQYYTDTQYF. CDR3 bases: TGTGCCAGCAGAGAGGGACAGTACTACACAGATACGCAGTATTTT.

This clonotype was picked up many times. The V and J genes are TRBV20-1 and TRBJ1-1; 8 bases map to TRBD1. V lost 4 bases and J lost 4; bases outside the gene matches: 2. Per germline, CDR1 DFQATT and CDR2 SNEGSKA (reference sequence). The CDR3 extends over 12 amino acids. Here the CDR3 reads CSATTGVTEAFF. The CDR3 nucleotides are TGCAGTGCTACGACAGGGGTCACTGAAGCTTTCTTT.

The genes are TRBV7-9 and TRBJ2-2; a possible D gene is TRBD2 (6 bases). The CDR3 consists of 15 residues. Trimming shortened V by 5 bases and J by 5 bases, and 15 bases separated the two germline ends. CDR1 is SEHNR and CDR2 is FQNEAQ in the germline V gene (reference sequence). The CDR3, as DNA: TGTGCCAGCAGCCGCGCGCTAGCGCTTACCGGGGAGCTGTTTTTT. Protein: CASSRALALTGELFF. The full variable domain, its missing parts supplied by reference TRBV7-9 and TRBJ2-2, is DTGVSQNPRHKITKRGQNVTFRCDPISEHNRLYWYRQTLGQGPEFLTYFQNEAQLEKSRLLSDRFSAERPKGSFSTLEIQRTEQGDSAMYLCASSRALALTGELFFGEGSRLTVL.

This clonotype appeared many times. The gene calls are TRBV11-2 and TRBJ2-3; TRBD2 agrees at 8 bases. The V and J ends lost 1 base and 2 bases, in that order; junction bases with no gene match: 8. Per germline, CDR1 SGHAT and CDR2 FQNNGV. The length of the CDR3 is 17 residues. In nucleotides, the CDR3 is TGTGCCAGCAGCTTAGGTTCTAGCGGGCCAACCACAGATACGCAGTATTTT. Its protein is CASSLGSSGPTTDTQYF.

This clonotype came up many times. The chain uses TRBV12-3 or TRBV12-4 and TRBJ1-4; 7 nucleotides align to TRBD1. This CDR3 is 15 amino acids long. Germline trimming cut 3 bases from V and 4 bases from J; bases unmatched to any gene: 5. The CDR3 DNA sequence: TGTGCCAGCAGTTTTCGGGGACAGATTAATGAAAAACTGTTTTTT. As protein: CASSFRGQINEKLFF.

This clonotype was seen many times. The chain recombines TRBV12-3 or TRBV12-4 with TRBJ2-3; the D gene is possibly TRBD2 (5 bases). The CDR3 totals 13 residues. The V end was cut by 7 bases, the J end by 4 bases, with 12 bases between. CDR3 nucleotide sequence: TGTGCCAGCAAGATCGGGGAGCCAGATACGCAGTATTTT. Translated, it gives CASKIGEPDTQYF.